Following are 23 T cell receptor beta chains from one sample sequenced in a study of T cells after posttransplantation cyclophosphamide. Controls had myeloablative marrow grafts with methotrexate and calcineurin inhibitor, sampled at 1 year. This table comes from immunoSEQ multiplex PCR, and its TCRdb copy is limited to in-frame clones, with some not included. The table has 15,000 to 20,000 clones, roughly 80% seen once. Specimen: PBMCs, collected 441 days after allogeneic stem cell transplant with calcineurin inhibitor and methotrexate. These receptors came from a young adult male patient who received an allogeneic stem cell transplant from an unrelated donor, was CMV-positive, and had acute and chronic GVHD. Among the T cells, some may be from the graft donor.

The chain links TRBV10-3 to TRBJ1-6, with D hard to call. The V end lost 6 bases, the J end lost 0 bases, and 6 bases lay between the germline ends. This CDR3 spans 14 amino acids. The V gene's germline CDR1 is ENHRY and CDR2 SYGVKD. CDR3 protein: CAIRFSSYNSPLHF. CDR3 DNA: TGTGCCATCAGGTTTAGCTCCTATAATTCACCCCTCCACTTT.

This chain links TRBV28 with TRBJ2-1, with D possibly TRBD2 on 5 matching bases. The CDR3 is 16 residues long. Per the germline V gene, CDR1 is MDHEN and CDR2 is SYDVKM. The V end was cut by 3 bases, the J end by 0 bases, with 12 bases between. The DNA of the CDR3 is TGTGCCAGCAGTTTGGCGGGCAGCTCCTCCTACAATGAGCAGTTCTTC. Its translation: CASSLAGSSSYNEQFF.

In its sample, this clone was seen a few times. The V call is TRBV28, the J call TRBJ1-2; TRBD1 agrees at 8 bases. CDR1 MDHEN and CDR2 SYDVKM come from the germline V gene. The V and J ends lost 6 bases and 5 bases, in that order; junction bases with no gene match: 14. CDR3 size: 16 residues. The DNA for the CDR3 is TGTGCCAGCAGATTACTTATCAGGGGGCGTTTTTATGGCTACACCTTC. The encoded protein is CASRLLIRGRFYGYTF.

The genes are TRBV29-1 and TRBJ1-2; a possible D gene is TRBD1 (6 bases). The CDR3 has 12 residues. The germline CDR1 and CDR2 sequences are SQVTM and ANQGSEA. Trimming took off 6 bases at V and 7 bases at J, with 15 bases between the two ends. This chain's CDR3 is CSVLQGYGGYTF. CDR3 nucleotide sequence: TGCAGCGTCTTACAGGGATACGGTGGCTACACCTTC.

V and J are TRBV5-1 and TRBJ2-5; TRBD1 matches at 8 bases. The CDR3 consists of 14 residues. CDR1 and CDR2 from the germline V gene are SGHRS and YFSETQ. V lost 4 bases, J lost 5 bases, and 7 bases stayed unmatched. DNA for the CDR3: TGCGCCAGCAGCCCGACAGGGGTAAGGGAGACCCAGTACTTC. Translating gives CASSPTGVRETQYF.

V and J are TRBV7-9 and TRBJ1-2; 7 nucleotides line up with TRBD1. This CDR3 contains 15 residues. The V segment lost 2 bases and the J segment 8 bases; nucleotides outside the gene matches: 11. CDR1 is SEHNR and CDR2 is FQNEAQ in the germline V gene (reference sequence). CDR3 sequence: CASSLNSWDSLGYTF. In nucleotides, the CDR3 is TGTGCCAGCAGCTTAAATAGCTGGGACAGCCTGGGCTACACCTTC.

The V call is TRBV28, the J call TRBJ1-2; D is unresolved. The CDR3 is made up of 13 amino acids. V lost 5 bases to trimming and J lost 5 bases, with 12 bases between them. CDR1 is MDHEN and CDR2 is SYDVKM in the germline V gene. In DNA, the CDR3 is TGTGCCAGCAGTGAGGGAATCCAGTATGGCTACACCTTC. Residues: CASSEGIQYGYTF.

This chain links TRBV9 with TRBJ2-2; 11 bases map to TRBD1. Losses at the gene ends were 7 bases for V and 5 bases for J; bases not matched to a gene: 13. The germline V gene encodes CDR1 SGDLS and CDR2 YYNGEE. This CDR3 spans 17 amino acids. DNA for the CDR3: TGTGCCAGCTCCTACAGTGGGGGACAGGGGGGGACCGGGGAGCTGTTTTTT. It translates to CASSYSGGQGGTGELFF.

J is TRBJ1-5 and V is TRBV7-6; D unclear. Per the germline V gene, CDR1 is SGHVS and CDR2 is FNYEAQ. The V end was cut by 1 base, the J end by 0 bases, with 19 bases between. The CDR3 loop spans 19 amino acids. The CDR3 nucleotides are TGTGCCAGCAGCTTAGTTCCGTATGTCCGTCTTTATAGCAATCAGCCCCAGCATTTT. It specifies CASSLVPYVRLYSNQPQHF.

The genes are TRBV5-6 and TRBJ2-1, with 12 bases lining up with TRBD2. The germline V gene has CDR1 SGHDT and CDR2 YYEEEE. There are 17 residues in the CDR3. V dropped 4 bases and J dropped 2; count of bases not matched to a gene: 7. The CDR3 is CASSPLTSGGAYNEQFF. CDR3 DNA sequence: TGTGCCAGCAGCCCCCTGACTAGCGGGGGCGCCTACAATGAGCAGTTCTTC.

This chain connects TRBV28 to TRBJ2-7, with TRBD2 identical over 14 bases. The CDR3 runs to 15 residues. J lost 4 bases, V lost 6 bases, and 5 bases had no gene match. CDR1 is MDHEN and CDR2 is SYDVKM in the germline V gene. CDR3 amino acids: CASRGTSGGLYEQYF. The CDR3 DNA sequence: TGTGCCAGCAGGGGGACTAGCGGGGGTCTGTACGAGCAGTACTTC.

There are a few counts of this clone. This chain joins TRBV28 and TRBJ2-7, with a weak D call TRBD2 (5 bases). The V and J ends lost 7 bases and 6 bases respectively, with 13 bases between them. CDR1 is MDHEN, CDR2 SYDVKM, per germline. This CDR3 contains 12 residues. The CDR3 reads CASTRRRGEQYF. The CDR3 coding sequence is TGTGCCAGCACCCGACGCCGGGGCGAGCAGTACTTC.

V usage is TRBV2 and J usage is TRBJ2-1, with TRBD1 as a possible D gene (5 bases). This CDR3 contains 15 residues. V was clipped by 4 bases and J by 2 bases, with 12 bases between them. Germline loops: CDR1 SNHLY, CDR2 FYNNEI. Here the CDR3 DNA reads TGTGCCAGCAGTGCTTTCCAGGGCCCCTACAATGAGCAGTTCTTC. This codes for CASSAFQGPYNEQFF.

The rearrangement joins TRBV9 to TRBJ2-7; 9 bases agree with TRBD2. CDR1 is SGDLS and CDR2 is YYNGEE in the germline V gene. Trimming took 3 bases from V and 2 from J; bases not matched to a gene: 6. CDR3 length: 15 amino acids. CDR3 in DNA: TGTGCCAGCAGCGGAACGACTAGCGGAGCCTACGAGCAGTACTTC. Translated: CASSGTTSGAYEQYF.

Written as DNA, the CDR3 is TGTGCCAGCAGCGCAGCACAGGGGGCTGCGGATACGCAGTATTTT. Translation gives CASSAAQGAADTQYF. The rearrangement joins TRBV11-3 to TRBJ2-3; 9 nucleotides align to TRBD1. Germline V lookup: CDR1 SGHNT, CDR2 YENEEA. Trimming at V came to 5 bases and at J to 6 bases, leaving 9 bases not matched to a gene. The CDR3 runs to 15 residues.

The chain links TRBV18 to TRBJ2-1; 8 bases are a match to TRBD1. The CDR3 contains 15 residues. Germline V lookup: CDR1 KGHSH, CDR2 LQKENI. Trimming cost V 2 bases and J 6 bases; bases outside gene matches: 6. The DNA for the CDR3 is TGTGCCAGCTCACCAACCCCCACAGGGGGCAATGAGCAGTTCTTC. It encodes CASSPTPTGGNEQFF.

The chain employs TRBV25-1 and TRBJ2-5; no clear D gene. Germline CDR1 and CDR2: MGHDK and SYGVNS. This CDR3 is built from 14 residues. Trimming cost V 1 base and J 4 bases, with 10 bases left between them. CDR3 in amino acids: CASSELSLGETQYF. The CDR3 DNA follows: TGTGCCAGCAGTGAATTAAGCCTAGGAGAGACCCAGTACTTC.

This sequence joins TRBV7-6 and TRBJ1-2, with TRBD1 matching 11 bases. The CDR3 runs to 15 residues. Unmatched junction bases numbered 6, after V lost 4 bases and J lost 5 bases. CDR1 SGHVS and CDR2 FNYEAQ come from the germline V gene. The CDR3 here is CASSSGQGDWYGYTF. For the CDR3, the DNA is TGTGCCAGCAGCTCGGGACAGGGGGATTGGTATGGCTACACCTTC.

The J gene is TRBJ2-7, the V gene TRBV11-2; 9 positions agree with TRBD2. V trimming: 0 bases; J trimming: 3 bases; junction bases outside the gene matches: 9. CDR3 length: 17 residues. Germline V gene lookup returns CDR1 SGHAT and CDR2 FQNNGV. CDR3 sequence: CASSLDASGRTDYEQYF. For the CDR3, the DNA is TGTGCCAGCAGCTTAGACGCGAGCGGGAGGACCGACTACGAGCAGTACTTC. Variable domain in full (rest from reference TRBV11-2 and TRBJ2-7): EAGVAQSPRYKIIEKRQSVAFWCNPISGHATLYWYQQILGQGPKLLIQFQNNGVVDDSQLPKDRFSAERLKGVDSTLKIQPAKLEDSAVYLCASSLDASGRTDYEQYFGPGTRLTVT.

This clone occurred once. The chain uses TRBV9 and TRBJ1-3, with a weak D call TRBD1 (5 bases). V was pared by 1 base and J by 4 bases, with 9 bases between. The CDR3 is made up of 14 amino acids. From germline, CDR1 is SGDLS and CDR2 YYNGEE. CDR3 sequence reads: CASSVSGPGNTIYF. In DNA form, the CDR3 reads TGTGCCAGCAGCGTATCAGGGCCCGGAAACACCATATATTTT. Together with reference TRBV9 and TRBJ1-3, the CDR3 gives the full variable domain: DSGVTQTPKHLITATGQRVTLRCSPRSGDLSVYWYQQSLDQGLQFLIQYYNGEERAKGNILERFSAQQFPDLHSELNLSSLELGDSALYFCASSVSGPGNTIYFGEGSWLTVV.

The rearrangement uses TRBV6-5 and TRBJ2-1, with TRBD1 matching over 9 bases. Trimming removed 2 bases from V and 7 bases from J; junction bases left unmatched: 3. CDR3 length: 14 residues. Germline V gene data show CDR1 as MNHEY and CDR2 as SVGAGI. The CDR3 reads CASSYGTGLNEQFF. CDR3 DNA: TGTGCCAGCAGTTACGGGACAGGGCTTAATGAGCAGTTCTTC.

The chain employs TRBV4-1 and TRBJ1-3; D call uncertain. Germline-derived CDR1 and CDR2 are MGHRA and YSYEKL. The CDR3 has 16 amino acids. The V gene lost 0 bases and the J gene lost 0 bases, with 9 bases spanning the gap. CDR3: CASSQDSTSSGNTIYF. In DNA form, the CDR3 reads TGCGCCAGCAGCCAAGATAGTACGAGCTCTGGAAACACCATATATTTT.

The rearrangement joins TRBV10-3 to TRBJ2-7, with 11 nucleotides matching TRBD2. The CDR3 totals 15 residues. Unmatched junction bases numbered 2, after V lost 2 bases and J lost 2 bases. The V gene's germline CDR1 is ENHRY and CDR2 SYGVKD. DNA for the CDR3: TGTGCCATCAGTGAGGGACTAGCGGGTCCCTACGAGCAGTACTTC. It is translated as CAISEGLAGPYEQYF.